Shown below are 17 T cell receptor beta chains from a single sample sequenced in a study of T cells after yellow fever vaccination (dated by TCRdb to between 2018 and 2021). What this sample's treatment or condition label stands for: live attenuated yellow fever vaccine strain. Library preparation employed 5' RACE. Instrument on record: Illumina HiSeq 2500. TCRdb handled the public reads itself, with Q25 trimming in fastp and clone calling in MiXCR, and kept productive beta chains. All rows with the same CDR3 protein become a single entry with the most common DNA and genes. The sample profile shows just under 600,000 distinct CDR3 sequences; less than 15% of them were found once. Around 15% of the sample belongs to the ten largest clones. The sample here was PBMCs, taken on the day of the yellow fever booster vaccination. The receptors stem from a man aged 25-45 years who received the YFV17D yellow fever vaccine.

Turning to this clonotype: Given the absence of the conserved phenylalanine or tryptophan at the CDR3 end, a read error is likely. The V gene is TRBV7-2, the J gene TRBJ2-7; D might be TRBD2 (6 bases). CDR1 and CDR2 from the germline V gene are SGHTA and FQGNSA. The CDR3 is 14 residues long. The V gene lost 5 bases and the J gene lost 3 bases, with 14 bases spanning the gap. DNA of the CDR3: TGTGCCAGCAGCCGCCCCGGGGGACTCTACGAGCAGTACCTC. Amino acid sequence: CASSRPGGLYEQYL.

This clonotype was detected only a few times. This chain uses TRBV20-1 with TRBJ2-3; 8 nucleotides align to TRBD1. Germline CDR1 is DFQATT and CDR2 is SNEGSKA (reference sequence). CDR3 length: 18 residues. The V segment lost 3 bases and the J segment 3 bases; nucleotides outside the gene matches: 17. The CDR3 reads CSASLRGQGWGITDTQYF. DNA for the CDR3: TGCAGTGCTAGCCTGCGCGGACAGGGATGGGGAATTACAGATACGCAGTATTTT.

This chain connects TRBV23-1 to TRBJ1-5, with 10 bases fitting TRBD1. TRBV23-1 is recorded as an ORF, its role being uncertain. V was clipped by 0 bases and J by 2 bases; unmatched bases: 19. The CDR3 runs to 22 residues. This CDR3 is CASSQSGGEGWDRGFCNQPQHF. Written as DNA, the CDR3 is TGCGCCAGCAGTCAATCTGGCGGCGAGGGATGGGACAGGGGATTTTGCAATCAGCCCCAGCATTTT.

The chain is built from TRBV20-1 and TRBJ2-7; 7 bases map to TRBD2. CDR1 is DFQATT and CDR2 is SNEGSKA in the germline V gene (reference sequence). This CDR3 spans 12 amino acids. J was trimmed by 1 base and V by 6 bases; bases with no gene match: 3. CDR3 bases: TGCAGTGCCGTCGGGAGGTCCTACGAGCAGTACTTC. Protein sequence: CSAVGRSYEQYF.

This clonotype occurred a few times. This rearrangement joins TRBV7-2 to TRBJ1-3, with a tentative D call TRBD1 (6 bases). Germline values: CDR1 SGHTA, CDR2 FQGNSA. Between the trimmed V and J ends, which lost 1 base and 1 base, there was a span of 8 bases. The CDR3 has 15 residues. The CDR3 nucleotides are TGTGCCAGCAGCTTAGGAGGGGGTTCTGGAAACACCATATATTTT. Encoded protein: CASSLGGGSGNTIYF.

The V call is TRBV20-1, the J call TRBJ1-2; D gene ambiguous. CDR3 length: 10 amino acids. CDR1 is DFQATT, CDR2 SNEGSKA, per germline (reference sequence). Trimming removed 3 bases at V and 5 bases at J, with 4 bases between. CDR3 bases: TGCAGTGCTAGTCTATATGGCTACACCTTC. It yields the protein CSASLYGYTF.

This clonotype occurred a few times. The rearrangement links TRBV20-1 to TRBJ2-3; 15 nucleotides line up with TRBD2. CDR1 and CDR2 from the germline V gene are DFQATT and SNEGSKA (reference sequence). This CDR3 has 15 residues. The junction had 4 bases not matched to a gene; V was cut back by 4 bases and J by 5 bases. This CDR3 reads CSANGLAGGKDTQYF. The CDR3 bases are TGCAGTGCTAATGGACTAGCGGGAGGGAAAGATACGCAGTATTTT.

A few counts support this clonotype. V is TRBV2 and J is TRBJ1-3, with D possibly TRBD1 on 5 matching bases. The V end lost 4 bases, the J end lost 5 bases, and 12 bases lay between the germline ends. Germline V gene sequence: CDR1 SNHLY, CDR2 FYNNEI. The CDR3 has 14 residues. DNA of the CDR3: TGTGCCAGCAGTGTCGAAGGGGCACGAAACACCATATATTTT. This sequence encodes CASSVEGARNTIYF.

The CDR3 DNA sequence: TGTGCCAGCAGTAAGACTGCGGGGGAGCTGTTTTTT. Translation gives CASSKTAGELFF. The chain recombines TRBV3-1 with TRBJ2-2; D is unclear. Trimming removed 6 bases at V and 8 bases at J, with 10 bases between. The CDR3 is made up of 12 amino acids. The V gene's germline CDR1 is LGHDT and CDR2 YNNKEL (reference sequence).

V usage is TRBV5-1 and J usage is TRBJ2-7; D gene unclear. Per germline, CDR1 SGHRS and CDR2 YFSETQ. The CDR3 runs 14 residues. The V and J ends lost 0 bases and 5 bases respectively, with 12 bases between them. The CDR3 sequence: CASSLGWSSDEQYF. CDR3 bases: TGCGCCAGCAGCTTGGGTTGGTCGTCGGACGAGCAGTACTTC.

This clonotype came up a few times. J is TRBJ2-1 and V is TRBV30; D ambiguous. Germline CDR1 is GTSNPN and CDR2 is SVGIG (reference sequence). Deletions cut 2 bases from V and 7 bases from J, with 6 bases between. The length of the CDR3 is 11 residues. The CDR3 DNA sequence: TGTGCCTGGAGTTCCTGGAATGAGCAGTTCTTC. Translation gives CAWSSWNEQFF.

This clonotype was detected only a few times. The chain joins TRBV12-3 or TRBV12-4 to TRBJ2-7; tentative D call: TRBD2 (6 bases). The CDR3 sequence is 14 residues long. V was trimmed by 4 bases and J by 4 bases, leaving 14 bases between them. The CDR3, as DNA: TGTGCCAGCAGTTCGACTAGTCTGTATTACGAGCAGTACTTC. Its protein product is CASSSTSLYYEQYF.

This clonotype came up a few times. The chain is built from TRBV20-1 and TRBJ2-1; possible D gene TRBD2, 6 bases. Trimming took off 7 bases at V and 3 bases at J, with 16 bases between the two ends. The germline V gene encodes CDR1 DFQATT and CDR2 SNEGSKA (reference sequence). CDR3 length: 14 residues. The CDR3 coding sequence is TGCAGTGTTGGAGAGCGGGCGTACTACAATGAGCAGTTCTTC. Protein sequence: CSVGERAYYNEQFF.

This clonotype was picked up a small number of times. CDR3 DNA: TGTGCCATAGGGGAGGGATACACTGAAGCTTTCTTT. Translation gives CAIGEGYTEAFF. V is TRBV10-3 and J is TRBJ1-1; weak D call: TRBD1 (5 bases). Trimming left V 9 bases short and J 3 bases short, with 11 bases between. The CDR3 consists of 12 residues. The V gene's germline CDR1 is ENHRY and CDR2 SYGVKD.

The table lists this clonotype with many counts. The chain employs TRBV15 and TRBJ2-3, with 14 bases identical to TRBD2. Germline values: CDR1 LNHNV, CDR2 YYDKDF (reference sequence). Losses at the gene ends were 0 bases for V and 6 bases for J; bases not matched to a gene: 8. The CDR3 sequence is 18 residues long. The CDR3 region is CATSREGGLAGAMDTQYF. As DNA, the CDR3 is TGTGCCACCAGCAGAGAGGGGGGACTAGCGGGAGCTATGGATACGCAGTATTTT.

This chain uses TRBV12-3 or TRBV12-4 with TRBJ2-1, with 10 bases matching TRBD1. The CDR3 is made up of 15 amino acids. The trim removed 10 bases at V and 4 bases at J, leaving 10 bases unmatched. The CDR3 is CATHRGTGVYNEQFF. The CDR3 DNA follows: TGTGCCACCCATCGAGGGACAGGGGTTTACAATGAGCAGTTCTTC.

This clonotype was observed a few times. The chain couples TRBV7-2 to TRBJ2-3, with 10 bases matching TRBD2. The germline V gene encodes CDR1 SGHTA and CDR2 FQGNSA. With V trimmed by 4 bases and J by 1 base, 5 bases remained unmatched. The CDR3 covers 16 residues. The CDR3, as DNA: TGTGCCAGCAGCTCCGGCGGACTAGCGGGCACAGATACGCAGTATTTT. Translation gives CASSSGGLAGTDTQYF. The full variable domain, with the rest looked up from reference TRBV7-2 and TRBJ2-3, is GAGVSQSPSNKVTEKGKDVELRCDPISGHTALYWYRQSLGQGLEFLIYFQGNSAPDKSGLPSDRFSAERTGGSVSTLTIQRTQQEDSAVYLCASSSGGLAGTDTQYFGPGTRLTVL.